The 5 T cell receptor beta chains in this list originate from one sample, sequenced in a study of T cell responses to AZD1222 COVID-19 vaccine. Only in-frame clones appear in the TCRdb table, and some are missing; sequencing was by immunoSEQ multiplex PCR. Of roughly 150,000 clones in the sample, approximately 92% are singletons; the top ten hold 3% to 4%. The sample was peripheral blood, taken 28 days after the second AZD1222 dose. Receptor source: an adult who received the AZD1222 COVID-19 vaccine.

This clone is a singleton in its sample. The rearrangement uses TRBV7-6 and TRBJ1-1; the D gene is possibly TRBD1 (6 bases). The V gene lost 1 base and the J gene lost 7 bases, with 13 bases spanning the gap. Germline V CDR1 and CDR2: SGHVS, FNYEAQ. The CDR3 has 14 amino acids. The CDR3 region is CASSLEGGGGEAFF. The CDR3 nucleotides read TGTGCCAGCAGCTTAGAAGGGGGAGGAGGTGAAGCTTTCTTT.

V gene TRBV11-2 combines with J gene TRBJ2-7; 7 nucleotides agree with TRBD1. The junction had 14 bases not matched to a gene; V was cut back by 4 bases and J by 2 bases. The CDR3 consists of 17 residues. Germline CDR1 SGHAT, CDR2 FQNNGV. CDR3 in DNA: TGTGCCAGCAGCTCCCGAGGGACAGCTCAATTACCCTACGAGCAGTACTTC. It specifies CASSSRGTAQLPYEQYF.

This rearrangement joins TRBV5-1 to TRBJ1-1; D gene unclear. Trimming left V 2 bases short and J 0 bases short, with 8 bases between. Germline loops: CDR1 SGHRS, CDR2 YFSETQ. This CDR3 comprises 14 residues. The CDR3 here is CASSLWGMNTEAFF. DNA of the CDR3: TGCGCCAGCAGCTTATGGGGAATGAACACTGAAGCTTTCTTT.

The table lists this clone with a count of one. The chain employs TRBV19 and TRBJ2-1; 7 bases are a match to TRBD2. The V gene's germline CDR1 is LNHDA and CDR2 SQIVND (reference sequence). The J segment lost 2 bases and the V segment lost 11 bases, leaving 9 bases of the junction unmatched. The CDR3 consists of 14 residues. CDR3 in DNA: TGTGCCTCTGCCAGGCGGGAGACCTACAATGAGCAGTTCTTC. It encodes CASARRETYNEQFF.

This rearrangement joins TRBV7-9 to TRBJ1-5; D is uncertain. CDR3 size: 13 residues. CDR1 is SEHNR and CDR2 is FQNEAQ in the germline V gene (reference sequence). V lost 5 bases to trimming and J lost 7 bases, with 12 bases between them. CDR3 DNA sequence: TGTGCCAGCAGCCTTGGTATTAGCCAGCCCCAGCATTTT. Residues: CASSLGISQPQHF.